A selection of T cell receptor beta chains follows, all from one sample in a study of cytomegalovirus exposure and HLA in healthy donors. Clones were read by immunoSEQ multiplex PCR, and TCRdb kept only the in-frame ones, dropping some. The sample includes 160,000 or so clones, 82% of them seen just once. Sequenced: PBMCs. These receptors were taken from a man over 45 in good health and CMV-seropositive. The CDR3 runs from the conserved cysteine through the conserved F or W. A D gene is named only where the DNA matches it firmly. Part of the rows lack a size; the others show once, few, many or a class for expanded clones.

clone_size: NA
v_call: TRBV6-5
j_call: TRBJ2-3
d_call: NA
cdr3_aa: CASSSDRIGTDTQYF
cdr3_nt: TGTGCCAGCAGTTCCGACAGGATAGGCACAGATACGCAGTATTTT

clone_size: once
v_call: TRBV30
j_call: TRBJ2-1
d_call: NA
cdr3_aa: CAWRDYSGKGEQFF
cdr3_nt: TGTGCCTGGAGGGACTATTCTGGTAAGGGAGAGCAGTTCTTC

clone_size: NA
v_call: TRBV29-1
j_call: TRBJ2-5
d_call: NA
cdr3_aa: CSVAQQGKETQYF
cdr3_nt: TGCAGCGTTGCTCAACAGGGTAAAGAGACCCAGTACTTC

clone_size: NA
v_call: TRBV2
j_call: TRBJ2-5
d_call: NA
cdr3_aa: CASSVGRSTGSETQYF
cdr3_nt: TGTGCCAGCAGTGTAGGTCGATCGACAGGATCAGAGACCCAGTACTTC

clone_size: NA
v_call: TRBV27
j_call: TRBJ2-6
d_call: NA
cdr3_aa: CASSLRGTGANGLTF
cdr3_nt: TGTGCCAGCAGCCTCAGGGGAACCGGGGCCAACGGCCTGACTTTC

clone_size: few
v_call: TRBV7-6
j_call: TRBJ1-2
d_call: TRBD1
cdr3_aa: CASSPQTGNYGYTF
cdr3_nt: TGTGCCAGCAGCCCCCAGACAGGGAACTATGGCTACACCTTC

clone_size: NA
v_call: TRBV11-2
j_call: TRBJ1-1
d_call: TRBD1
cdr3_aa: CASSPQGWNTEAFF
cdr3_nt: TGTGCCAGCAGCCCACAGGGGTGGAACACTGAAGCTTTCTTT

clone_size: NA
v_call: TRBV28
j_call: TRBJ2-7
d_call: NA
cdr3_aa: CASSGAGYTYEQYF
cdr3_nt: TGTGCCAGCAGTGGGGCGGGGTACACCTACGAGCAGTACTTC

clone_size: NA
v_call: TRBV7-3
j_call: TRBJ2-3
d_call: TRBD2
cdr3_aa: CASSPGTIPDTQYF
cdr3_nt: TGTGCCAGCAGCCCCGGGACTATCCCAGATACGCAGTATTTT

clone_size: NA
v_call: TRBV4-3
j_call: TRBJ2-7
d_call: NA
cdr3_aa: CASSQDRGSIYEQYF
cdr3_nt: TGCGCCAGCAGCCAAGATCGGGGGAGCATCTACGAGCAGTACTTC

clone_size: NA
v_call: TRBV19
j_call: TRBJ1-1
d_call: NA
cdr3_aa: CASSSQGDTEAFF
cdr3_nt: TGTGCCAGTAGCTCTCAAGGAGACACTGAAGCTTTCTTT

clone_size: NA
v_call: TRBV29-1
j_call: TRBJ2-1
d_call: TRBD2
cdr3_aa: CSVGLPNNEQFF
cdr3_nt: TGCAGCGTGGGACTACCTAACAATGAGCAGTTCTTC

clone_size: NA
v_call: TRBV7-2
j_call: TRBJ1-3
d_call: NA
cdr3_aa: CASSLGGVGGNTIYF
cdr3_nt: TGTGCCAGCAGCTTAGGGGGAGTGGGAGGAAACACCATATATTTT

clone_size: NA
v_call: TRBV6-8
j_call: TRBJ2-7
d_call: TRBD1
cdr3_aa: CASSDTEGGQGMPYEQYF
cdr3_nt: TGTGCCAGCAGTGATACCGAGGGGGGACAGGGGATGCCCTACGAGCAGTACTTC

clone_size: NA
v_call: TRBV10-3
j_call: TRBJ1-1
d_call: NA
cdr3_aa: CAISEPSDPTGTEAFF
cdr3_nt: TGTGCCATCAGTGAGCCGTCGGACCCCACGGGGACTGAAGCTTTCTTT

clone_size: NA
v_call: TRBV5-1
j_call: TRBJ1-3
d_call: TRBD1
cdr3_aa: CASSLGTGGNTIYF
cdr3_nt: TGCGCCAGCAGCTTGGGGACAGGGGGAAACACCATATATTTT

clone_size: NA
v_call: TRBV29-1
j_call: TRBJ2-1
d_call: TRBD2
cdr3_aa: CSVPTVSGVMYNEQFF
cdr3_nt: TGCAGCGTCCCCACGGTTAGCGGGGTGATGTACAATGAGCAGTTCTTC

clone_size: NA
v_call: TRBV6-6
j_call: TRBJ1-1
d_call: TRBD1
cdr3_aa: CASSSIGQGKTEAFF
cdr3_nt: TGTGCCAGCAGTTCCATCGGACAGGGAAAGACTGAAGCTTTCTTT

clone_size: NA
v_call: TRBV6-5
j_call: TRBJ2-7
d_call: NA
cdr3_aa: CASTSDPPGHEQYF
cdr3_nt: TGTGCCAGCACCTCAGACCCCCCAGGCCACGAGCAGTACTTC

clone_size: NA
v_call: TRBV25-1
j_call: TRBJ2-1
d_call: NA
cdr3_aa: CASSSLSYNEQFF
cdr3_nt: TGTGCCAGCAGTTCCCTCTCCTACAATGAGCAGTTCTTC

clone_size: NA
v_call: TRBV18
j_call: TRBJ2-1
d_call: TRBD2
cdr3_aa: CASSPGRGEYNEQFF
cdr3_nt: TGTGCCAGCTCACCTGGGCGGGGGGAATACAATGAGCAGTTCTTC

clone_size: NA
v_call: TRBV6-6
j_call: TRBJ1-5
d_call: NA
cdr3_aa: CASSNTGEQPQHF
cdr3_nt: TGTGCCAGCAGTAACACGGGGGAACAGCCCCAGCATTTT

clone_size: NA
v_call: TRBV11-2
j_call: TRBJ2-2
d_call: TRBD2
cdr3_aa: CASSWEGYTGELFF
cdr3_nt: TGTGCCAGCAGCTGGGAGGGGTACACCGGGGAGCTGTTTTTT

clone_size: NA
v_call: TRBV5-6
j_call: TRBJ2-7
d_call: TRBD1
cdr3_aa: CASSRWDRVRIEQYF
cdr3_nt: TGTGCCAGCAGCCGGTGGGACAGGGTTAGGATCGAGCAGTACTTC

clone_size: NA
v_call: TRBV7-9
j_call: TRBJ2-1
d_call: TRBD2
cdr3_aa: CSSSKSGTSRYNEQFF
cdr3_nt: TGTTCCAGCAGCAAGTCCGGGACTAGCAGGTACAATGAGCAGTTCTTC

clone_size: NA
v_call: TRBV28
j_call: TRBJ2-3
d_call: NA
cdr3_aa: CASSLLHAKGTDTQYF
cdr3_nt: TGTGCCAGCAGTTTACTCCACGCTAAAGGCACAGATACGCAGTATTTT

clone_size: NA
v_call: TRBV19
j_call: TRBJ2-4
d_call: NA
cdr3_aa: CASSMIGSFNSQYF
cdr3_nt: TGTGCCAGTAGTATGATCGGGAGCTTCAACAGTCAGTACTTC

clone_size: few
v_call: TRBV5-8
j_call: TRBJ1-2
d_call: TRBD1
cdr3_aa: CASSFPQGADYGYTF
cdr3_nt: TGTGCCAGCAGCTTTCCCCAGGGGGCGGACTATGGCTACACCTTC

clone_size: NA
v_call: TRBV19
j_call: TRBJ2-2
d_call: NA
cdr3_aa: CASSIDSRARTGELFF
cdr3_nt: TGTGCCAGTAGTATAGACTCCAGGGCGCGGACCGGGGAGCTGTTTTTT